This T cell receptor (beta chain) was documented in a study of T-cell reconstitution after alpha-beta-depleted transplantation in children. Study-wide results and limits: T-cell counts and diversity at one year post-transplant came mainly from newly produced T cells. For some patients, TCRbeta diversity was high at day 60 because of recipient T cells and thymic progenitors that survived. Expanded graft clones numbering several hundred reportedly gave rise to alpha-beta T cells about two months after transplant.

Concerning this clonotype: Its antigen remains unidentified.

Unique molecular identifiers were used in preparing the TCRbeta library. TCRdb recomputed calls from the PCR reads with MiXCR, one row per CDR3 protein. This sample yields about 980,000 distinct CDR3 sequences, of which about 26% are seen a single time; over 25% belongs to the top ten. This CDR3 spans 13 amino acids. V dropped 6 bases and J dropped 2 bases, with 11 bases sitting between them. Germline CDR1 DFQATT, CDR2 SNEGSKA (reference sequence). The sequence was collected from a boy under three years old who had a stem cell transplant for SCID, so the T cells may come from the graft donor. This sequence joins TRBV20-1 and TRBJ1-5; D might be TRBD1 (6 bases). Material: PBMCs, mostly from graft donor cells, obtained 360 days after TCRalphabeta/CD19-depleted stem cell transplant. CDR3 nucleotide sequence: TGCAGTGCGGTATCAGGGGGCAATCAGCCCCAGCATTTT. This encodes CSAVSGGNQPQHF.